Below, one TCR beta chain is given with its context. What it binds is not known. This sample was taken from a study of Ad26.COV2.S vaccination and SARS-CoV-2 variants. Overall study findings and caveats: Researchers reported similar non-spike TCR breadth in vaccine and placebo recipients.

Data came from immunoSEQ multiplex PCR; TCRdb stores just in-frame clones and leaves some out. The data show fewer than 600,000 clones, 80% to 90% seen once. The germline V gene has CDR1 SGHVS and CDR2 FNYEAQ. The length of the CDR3 is 17 residues. The trim removed 1 base at V and 7 bases at J, leaving 10 bases unmatched. Treatment specified: 19 received Ad26.COV2.S at low or high dose, single or two shots; 5 received placebo; per-sample allocation not given. Specimen acquisition occurred on day 63 following the initial vaccine or placebo injection. A Boston donor was an adult aged 18-55 years. The rearrangement links TRBV7-6 to TRBJ2-1, with 10 bases lining up with TRBD1. Sequenced here: peripheral blood, sampled in a trial of Ad26.COV2.S vaccine versus placebo. This receptor was taken from a person aged 18 to 65 who received the Ad26.COV2.S COVID-19 vaccine or a placebo. CDR3 region: CASSLVGVGQGVNEQFF. As DNA, the CDR3 is TGTGCCAGCAGCTTAGTAGGGGTTGGACAGGGGGTTAATGAGCAGTTCTTC.